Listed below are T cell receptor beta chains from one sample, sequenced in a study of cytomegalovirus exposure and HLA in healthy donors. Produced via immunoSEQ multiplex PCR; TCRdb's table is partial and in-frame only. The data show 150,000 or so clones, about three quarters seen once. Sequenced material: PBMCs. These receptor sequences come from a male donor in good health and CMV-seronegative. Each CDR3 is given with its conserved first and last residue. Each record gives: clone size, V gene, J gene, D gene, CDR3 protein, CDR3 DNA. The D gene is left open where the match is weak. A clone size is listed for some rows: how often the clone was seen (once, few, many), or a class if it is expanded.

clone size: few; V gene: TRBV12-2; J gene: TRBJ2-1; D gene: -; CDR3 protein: CASRLASGVHWTLNQFF; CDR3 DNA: TGTGCAAGTCGCTTAGCTAGTGGGGTGCACTGGACTCTTAATCAGTTCTTC
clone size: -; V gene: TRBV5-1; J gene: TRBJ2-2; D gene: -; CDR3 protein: CASSRRQDYTGELFF; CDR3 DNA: TGCGCCAGCAGCCGGAGGCAGGACTACACCGGGGAGCTGTTTTTT
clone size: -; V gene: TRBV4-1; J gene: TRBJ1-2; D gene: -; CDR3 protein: CASSQSGGSYGYTF; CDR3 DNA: TGCGCCAGCAGCCAATCTGGGGGCAGCTATGGCTACACCTTC
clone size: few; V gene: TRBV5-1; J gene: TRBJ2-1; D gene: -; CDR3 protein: CASSVTGLYEQFF; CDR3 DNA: TGCGCCAGCAGCGTAACAGGGTTGTATGAGCAGTTCTTC
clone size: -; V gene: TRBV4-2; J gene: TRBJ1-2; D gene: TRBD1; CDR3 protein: CASSQAPPGTGLVWLYTF; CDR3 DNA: TGTGCCAGCAGCCAAGCTCCCCCTGGGACAGGGCTCGTATGGCTCTACACCTTC
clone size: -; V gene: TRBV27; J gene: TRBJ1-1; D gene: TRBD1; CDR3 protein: CASRLRGPTEAFF; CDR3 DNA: TGTGCCAGCAGGCTCAGGGGGCCCACTGAAGCTTTCTTT
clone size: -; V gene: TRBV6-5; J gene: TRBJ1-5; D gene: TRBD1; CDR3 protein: CASSPDRDNQPQHF; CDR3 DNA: TGTGCCAGCAGCCCCGACAGGGACAATCAGCCCCAGCATTTT
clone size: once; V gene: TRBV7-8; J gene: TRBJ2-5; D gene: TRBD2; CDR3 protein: CASSHAYRVAGRSETQYF; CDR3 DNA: TGTGCCAGCAGCCACGCTTACAGAGTAGCGGGGCGGTCGGAGACCCAGTACTTC
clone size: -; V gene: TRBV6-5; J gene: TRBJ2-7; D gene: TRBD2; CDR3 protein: CASSSLAGGINYEQYF; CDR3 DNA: TGTGCCAGCAGTTCACTAGCGGGGGGTATCAATTACGAGCAGTACTTC
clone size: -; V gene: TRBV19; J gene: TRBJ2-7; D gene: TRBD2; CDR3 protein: CASSPMTSGAYEQYF; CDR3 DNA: TGTGCCAGTAGTCCGATGACTAGCGGTGCCTACGAGCAGTACTTC
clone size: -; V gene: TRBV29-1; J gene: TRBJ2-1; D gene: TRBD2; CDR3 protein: CSVEGIAGVGNEQFF; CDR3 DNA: TGCAGCGTTGAAGGCATAGCGGGAGTGGGTAATGAGCAGTTCTTC
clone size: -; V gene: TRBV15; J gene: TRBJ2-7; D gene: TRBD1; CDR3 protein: CATSGPGTAYEQYF; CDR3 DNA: TGTGCCACCAGCGGGCCCGGGACAGCTTACGAGCAGTACTTC
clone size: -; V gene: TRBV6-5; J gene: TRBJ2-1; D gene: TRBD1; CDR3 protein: CASSSRDRVFNEQFF; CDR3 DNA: TGTGCCAGCAGTTCCCGGGACAGGGTTTTCAATGAGCAGTTCTTC
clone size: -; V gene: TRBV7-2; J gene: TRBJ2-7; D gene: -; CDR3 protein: CASSLHYEQYF; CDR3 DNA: TGTGCCAGCAGCTTACACTACGAGCAGTACTTC
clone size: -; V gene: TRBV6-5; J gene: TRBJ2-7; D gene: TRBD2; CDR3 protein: CASSLNSGTGRGEQYF; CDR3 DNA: TGTGCCAGCAGTTTAAACTCCGGGACGGGGAGGGGAGAGCAGTACTTC
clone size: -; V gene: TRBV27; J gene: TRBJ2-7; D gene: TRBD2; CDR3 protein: CASSSWTSGLSYEQYF; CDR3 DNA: TGTGCCAGCAGTTCCTGGACTAGCGGCCTCTCCTACGAGCAGTACTTC
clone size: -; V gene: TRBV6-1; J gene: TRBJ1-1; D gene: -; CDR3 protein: CASSEGGGEAFF; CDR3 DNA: TGTGCCAGCAGTGAAGGAGGGGGTGAAGCTTTCTTT
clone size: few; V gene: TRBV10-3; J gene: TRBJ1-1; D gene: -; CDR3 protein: CAISYSGNTEAFF; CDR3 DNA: TGTGCCATCAGCTACAGTGGTAACACTGAAGCTTTCTTT
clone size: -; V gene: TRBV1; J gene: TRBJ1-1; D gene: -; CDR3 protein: CTSSQDAGPSEAFF; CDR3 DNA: TGCACCAGCAGCCAAGATGCAGGGCCGAGCGAAGCTTTCTTT
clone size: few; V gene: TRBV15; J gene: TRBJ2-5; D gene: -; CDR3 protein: CATSRGVEKETQYF; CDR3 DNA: TGTGCCACCAGCAGAGGCGTTGAAAAAGAGACCCAGTACTTC
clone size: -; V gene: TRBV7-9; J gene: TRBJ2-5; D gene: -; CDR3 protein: CSSSPPGEETQYF; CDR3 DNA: TGTTCCAGCAGCCCACCGGGGGAAGAGACCCAGTACTTC
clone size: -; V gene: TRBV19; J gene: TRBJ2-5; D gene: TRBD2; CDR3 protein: CASSTTGLAEETQYF; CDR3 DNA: TGTGCCAGTAGTACCACCGGGCTAGCGGAGGAGACCCAGTACTTC
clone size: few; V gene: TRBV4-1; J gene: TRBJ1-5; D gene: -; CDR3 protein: CASSHITGYNQPQHF; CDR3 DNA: TGCGCCAGCAGCCACATAACAGGATACAATCAGCCCCAGCATTTT
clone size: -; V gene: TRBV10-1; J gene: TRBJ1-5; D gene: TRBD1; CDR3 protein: CASSESPGTGAYQPQHF; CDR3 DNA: TGCGCCAGCAGTGAGTCGCCTGGGACAGGCGCCTATCAGCCCCAGCATTTT
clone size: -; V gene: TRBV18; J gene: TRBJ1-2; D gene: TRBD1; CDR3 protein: CASSPPGTGTYGYTF; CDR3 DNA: TGTGCCAGCTCACCACCCGGGACAGGGACCTATGGCTACACCTTC
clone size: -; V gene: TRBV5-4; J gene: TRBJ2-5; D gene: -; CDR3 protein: CASSLKQGRQETQYF; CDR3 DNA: TGTGCCAGCAGCCTGAAACAGGGTCGGCAAGAGACCCAGTACTTC
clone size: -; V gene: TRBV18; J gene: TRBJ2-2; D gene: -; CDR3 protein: CASSPRPGVNTGELFF; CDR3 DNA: TGTGCCAGCTCCCCGCGGCCCGGGGTGAACACCGGGGAGCTGTTTTTT
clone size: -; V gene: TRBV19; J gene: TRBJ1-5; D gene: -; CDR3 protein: CASSSNNQPQHF; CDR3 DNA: TGTGCCAGTAGTTCAAATAATCAGCCCCAGCATTTT
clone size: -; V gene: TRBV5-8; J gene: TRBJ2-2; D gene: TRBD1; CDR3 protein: CASSPGQGTGTGELFF; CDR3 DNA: TGTGCCAGCAGCCCCGGACAGGGGACGGGCACCGGGGAGCTGTTTTTT
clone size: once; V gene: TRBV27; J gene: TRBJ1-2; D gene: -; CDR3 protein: CASSLGGLTEGYTF; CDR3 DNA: TGTGCCAGCAGTTTGGGGGGGTTGACGGAAGGCTACACCTTC
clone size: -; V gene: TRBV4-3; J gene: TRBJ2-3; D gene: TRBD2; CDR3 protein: CASSQDTSGGVRTDTQYF; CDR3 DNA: TGCGCCAGCAGCCAAGATACTAGCGGGGGGGTCCGCACAGATACGCAGTATTTT
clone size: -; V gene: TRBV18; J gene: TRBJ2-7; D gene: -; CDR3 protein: CASSPQGTYEQYF; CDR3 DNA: TGTGCCAGCTCACCCCAGGGGACCTACGAGCAGTACTTC
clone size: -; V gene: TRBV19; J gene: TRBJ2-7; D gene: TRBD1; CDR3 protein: CATSGTGYEQYF; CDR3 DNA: TGTGCCACCTCCGGGACAGGGTACGAGCAGTACTTC
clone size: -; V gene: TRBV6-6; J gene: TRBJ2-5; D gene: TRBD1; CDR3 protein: CASRGTVQETQYF; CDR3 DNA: TGTGCCAGCCGAGGGACAGTTCAAGAGACCCAGTACTTC
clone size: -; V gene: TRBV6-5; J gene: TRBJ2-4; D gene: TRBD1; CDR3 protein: CASSPQGNIQYF; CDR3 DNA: TGTGCCAGCAGCCCACAGGGGAACATTCAGTACTTC
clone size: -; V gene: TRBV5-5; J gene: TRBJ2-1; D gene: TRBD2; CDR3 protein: CASSLHPGLATNEQFF; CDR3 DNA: TGTGCCAGCAGCTTGCATCCGGGACTAGCGACTAATGAGCAGTTCTTC
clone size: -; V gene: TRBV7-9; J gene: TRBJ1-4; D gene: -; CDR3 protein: CSSSPRGATNEKLFF; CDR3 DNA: TGTTCCAGCAGCCCCAGGGGTGCAACTAATGAAAAACTGTTTTTT
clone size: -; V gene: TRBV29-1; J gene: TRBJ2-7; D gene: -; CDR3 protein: CSVGGGAGEQYF; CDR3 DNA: TGCAGCGTTGGAGGGGGGGCCGGTGAGCAGTACTTC
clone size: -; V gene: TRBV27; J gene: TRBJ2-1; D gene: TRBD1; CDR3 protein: CASTWGQGVLYNEQFF; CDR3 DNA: TGTGCCAGCACCTGGGGACAGGGGGTTCTATACAATGAGCAGTTCTTC
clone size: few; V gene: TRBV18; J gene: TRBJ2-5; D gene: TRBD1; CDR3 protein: CASSSLQGAQETQYF; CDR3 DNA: TGTGCCAGCTCATCCCTCCAGGGGGCCCAAGAGACCCAGTACTTC
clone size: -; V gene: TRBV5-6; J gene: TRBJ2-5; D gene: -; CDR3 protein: CASSRKETQYF; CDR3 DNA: TGTGCCAGCAGCCGTAAAGAGACCCAGTACTTC
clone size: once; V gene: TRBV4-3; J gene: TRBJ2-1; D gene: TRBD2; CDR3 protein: CASSQALAGDYNEQFF; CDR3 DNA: TGCGCCAGCAGCCAAGCTCTAGCGGGGGACTACAATGAGCAGTTCTTC
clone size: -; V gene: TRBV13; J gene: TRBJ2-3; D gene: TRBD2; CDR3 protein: CASSLPGTNGSFGGTDTQYF; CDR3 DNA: TGTGCCAGCAGCTTACCCGGGACTAACGGGAGTTTTGGGGGCACAGATACGCAGTATTTT
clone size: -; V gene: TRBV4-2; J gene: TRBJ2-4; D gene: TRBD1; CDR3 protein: CASSQEMNRGGYIQYF; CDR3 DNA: TGTGCCAGCAGCCAAGAGATGAACAGGGGCGGATACATTCAGTACTTC
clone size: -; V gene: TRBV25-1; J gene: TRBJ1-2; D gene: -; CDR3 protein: CASSNSGGYTF; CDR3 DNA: TGTGCCAGCAGCAACAGCGGGGGCTACACCTTC
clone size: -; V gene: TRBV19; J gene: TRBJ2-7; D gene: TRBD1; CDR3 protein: CASRDRDRGGEQYF; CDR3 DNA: TGTGCCAGTAGGGATAGGGACAGGGGGGGAGAGCAGTACTTC
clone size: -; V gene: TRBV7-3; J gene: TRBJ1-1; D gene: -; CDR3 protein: CASSFGGGEAFF; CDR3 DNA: TGTGCCAGCAGCTTTGGGGGGGGAGAAGCTTTCTTT
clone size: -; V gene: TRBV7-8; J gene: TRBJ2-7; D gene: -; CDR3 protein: CASSSSLEQYF; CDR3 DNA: TGTGCCAGCAGCTCTAGTCTCGAGCAGTACTTC
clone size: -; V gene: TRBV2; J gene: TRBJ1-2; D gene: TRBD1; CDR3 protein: CASSESYRGVRGYTF; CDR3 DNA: TGTGCCAGCAGTGAATCGTACAGGGGGGTTCGTGGCTACACCTTC
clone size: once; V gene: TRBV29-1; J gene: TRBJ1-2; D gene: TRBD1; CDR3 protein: CSVDLGTGGHYGYTF; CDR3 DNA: TGCAGCGTTGATTTAGGGACAGGGGGCCACTATGGCTACACCTTC
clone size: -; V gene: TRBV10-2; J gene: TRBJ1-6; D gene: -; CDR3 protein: CASSEFRGSYNSPLHF; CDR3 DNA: TGCGCCAGCAGTGAGTTCAGGGGCTCCTATAATTCACCCCTCCACTTT
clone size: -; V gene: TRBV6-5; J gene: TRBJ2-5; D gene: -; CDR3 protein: CASSYSRQPGETQYF; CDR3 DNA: TGTGCCAGCAGTTACTCCAGGCAACCTGGGGAGACCCAGTACTTC
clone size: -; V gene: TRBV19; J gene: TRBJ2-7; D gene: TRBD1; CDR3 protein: CASSTRDRGRHEQYF; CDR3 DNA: TGTGCCAGTAGTACCCGGGACAGGGGGCGCCACGAGCAGTACTTC
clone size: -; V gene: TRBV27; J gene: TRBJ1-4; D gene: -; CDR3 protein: CASRRDRSANEKLFF; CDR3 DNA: TGTGCCAGCAGACGGGATCGGTCGGCTAATGAAAAACTGTTTTTT
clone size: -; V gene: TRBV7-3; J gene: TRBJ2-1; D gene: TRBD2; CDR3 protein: CASSPSLAGGYNEQFF; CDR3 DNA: TGTGCCAGCAGCCCGTCACTAGCGGGAGGTTACAATGAGCAGTTCTTC
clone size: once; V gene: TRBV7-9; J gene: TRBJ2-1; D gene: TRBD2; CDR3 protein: CASSSLAGGEIYEQFF; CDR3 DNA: TGTGCCAGCAGCTCGTTAGCGGGAGGGGAGATTTATGAGCAGTTCTTC
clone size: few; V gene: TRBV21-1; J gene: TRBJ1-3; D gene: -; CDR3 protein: CASSKPAGVLGTIYF; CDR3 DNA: TGTGCCAGCAGCAAACCCGCAGGGGTTTTGGGCACCATATATTTT